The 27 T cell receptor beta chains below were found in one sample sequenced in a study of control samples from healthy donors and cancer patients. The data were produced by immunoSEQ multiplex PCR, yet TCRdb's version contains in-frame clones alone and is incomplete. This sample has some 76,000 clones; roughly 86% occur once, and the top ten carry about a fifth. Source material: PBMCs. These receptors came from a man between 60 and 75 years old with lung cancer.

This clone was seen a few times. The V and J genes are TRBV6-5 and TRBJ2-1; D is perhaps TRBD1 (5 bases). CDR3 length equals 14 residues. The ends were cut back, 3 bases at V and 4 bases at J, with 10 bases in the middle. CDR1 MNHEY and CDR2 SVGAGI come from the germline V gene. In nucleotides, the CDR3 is TGTGCCAGCAGTTATAGACAGTTATACAATGAGCAGTTCTTC. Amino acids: CASSYRQLYNEQFF.

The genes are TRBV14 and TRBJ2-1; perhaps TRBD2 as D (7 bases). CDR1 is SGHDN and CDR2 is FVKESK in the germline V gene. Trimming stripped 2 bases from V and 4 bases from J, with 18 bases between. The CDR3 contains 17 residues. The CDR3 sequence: CASSQKYQGRVYNEQFF. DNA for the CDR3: TGTGCCAGCAGCCAAAAATATCAGGGGAGGGTATACAATGAGCAGTTCTTC. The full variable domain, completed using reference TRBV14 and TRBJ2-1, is EAGVTQFPSHSVIEKGQTVTLRCDPISGHDNLYWYRRVMGKEIKFLLHFVKESKQDESGMPNNRFLAERTGGTYSTLKVQPAELEDSGVYFCASSQKYQGRVYNEQFFGPGTRLTVL.

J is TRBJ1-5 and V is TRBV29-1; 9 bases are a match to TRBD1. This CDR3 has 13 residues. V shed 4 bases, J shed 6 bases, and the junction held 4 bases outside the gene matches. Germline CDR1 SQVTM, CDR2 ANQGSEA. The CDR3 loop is CSVGTGAGQPQHF. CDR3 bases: TGCAGCGTTGGGACAGGGGCGGGTCAGCCCCAGCATTTT.

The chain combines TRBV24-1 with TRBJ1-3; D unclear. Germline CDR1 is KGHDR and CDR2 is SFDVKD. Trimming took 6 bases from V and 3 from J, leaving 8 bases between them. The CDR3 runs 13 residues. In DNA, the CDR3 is TGTGCCACCAGTAAAACAGATGGAAACACCATATATTTT. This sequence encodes CATSKTDGNTIYF.

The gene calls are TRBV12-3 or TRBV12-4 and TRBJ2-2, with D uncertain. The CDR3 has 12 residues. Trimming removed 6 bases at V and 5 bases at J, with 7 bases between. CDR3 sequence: CASREETGELFF. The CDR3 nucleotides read TGTGCCAGCAGAGAGGAAACCGGGGAGCTGTTTTTT.

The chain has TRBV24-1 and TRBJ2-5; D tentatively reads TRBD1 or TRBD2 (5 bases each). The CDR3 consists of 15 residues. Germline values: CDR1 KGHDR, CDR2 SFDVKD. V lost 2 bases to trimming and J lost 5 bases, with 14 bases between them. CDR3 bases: TGTGCCACCAGTGATTCTTCAGGGAGCGGCGAGACCCAGTACTTC. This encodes CATSDSSGSGETQYF.

The DNA of the CDR3 is TGTGCCAGCAGTGAAGGCGGGGGATTCGGCGAGCAGTACTTC. Its protein product is CASSEGGGFGEQYF. This chain connects TRBV6-1 to TRBJ2-7; 7 nucleotides align to TRBD2. V shed 1 base and J 6 bases; nucleotides not matched to a gene: 6. The CDR3 is 14 amino acids. The germline V gene has CDR1 MNHNS and CDR2 SASEGT.

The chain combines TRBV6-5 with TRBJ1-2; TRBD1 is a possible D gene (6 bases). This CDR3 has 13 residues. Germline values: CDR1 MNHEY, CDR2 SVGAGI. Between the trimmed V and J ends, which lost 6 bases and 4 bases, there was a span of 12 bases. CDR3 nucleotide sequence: TGTGCCAGCAGAGGGGGGTTCTTCTATGGCTACACCTTC. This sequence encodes CASRGGFFYGYTF.

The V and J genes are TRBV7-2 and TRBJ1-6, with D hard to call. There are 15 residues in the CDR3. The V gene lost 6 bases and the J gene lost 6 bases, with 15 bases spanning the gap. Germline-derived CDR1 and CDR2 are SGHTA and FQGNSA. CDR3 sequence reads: CASSGVGGSNSPLHF. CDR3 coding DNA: TGTGCCAGCAGTGGGGTGGGAGGGAGTAATTCACCCCTCCACTTT.

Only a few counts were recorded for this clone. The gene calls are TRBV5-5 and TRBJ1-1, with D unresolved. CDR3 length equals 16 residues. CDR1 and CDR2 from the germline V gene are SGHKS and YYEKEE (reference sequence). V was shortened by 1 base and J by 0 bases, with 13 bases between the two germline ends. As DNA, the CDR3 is TGTGCCAGCAGCTTGCTCCTGGCGGGATTGAACACTGAAGCTTTCTTT. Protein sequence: CASSLLLAGLNTEAFF. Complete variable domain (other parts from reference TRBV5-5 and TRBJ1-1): DAGVTQSPTHLIKTRGQQVTLRCSPISGHKSVSWYQQVLGQGPQFIFQYYEKEERGRGNFPDRFSARQFPNYSSELNVNALLLGDSALYLCASSLLLAGLNTEAFFGQGTRLTVV.

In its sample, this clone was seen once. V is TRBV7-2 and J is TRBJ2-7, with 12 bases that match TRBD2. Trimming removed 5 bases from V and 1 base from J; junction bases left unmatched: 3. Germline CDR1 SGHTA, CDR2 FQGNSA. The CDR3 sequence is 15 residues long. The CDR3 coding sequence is TGTGCCAGCAGCGTAACTAGCGGGGGGTCCTACGAGCAGTACGTC. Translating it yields CASSVTSGGSYEQYV.

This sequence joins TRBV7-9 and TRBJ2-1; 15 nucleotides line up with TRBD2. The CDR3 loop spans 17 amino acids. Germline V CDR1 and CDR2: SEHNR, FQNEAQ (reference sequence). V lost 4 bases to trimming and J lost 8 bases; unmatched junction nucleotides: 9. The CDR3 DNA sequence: TGTGCCAGCAGCTCCCCTGGACTAGCGGGGGGGAGGGATGAGCAGTTCTTC. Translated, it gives CASSSPGLAGGRDEQFF.

CDR3 nucleotides: TGTGCCAGTAGTACCCTCGGGGGGAGCAATCAGCCCCAGCATTTT. This encodes CASSTLGGSNQPQHF. This chain uses TRBV19 with TRBJ1-5; perhaps TRBD1 as D (5 bases). In germline, CDR1 is LNHDA, CDR2 SQIVND (reference sequence). The germline V and J ends were trimmed by 4 bases and 1 base, with 11 bases remaining between them. CDR3 size: 15 residues.

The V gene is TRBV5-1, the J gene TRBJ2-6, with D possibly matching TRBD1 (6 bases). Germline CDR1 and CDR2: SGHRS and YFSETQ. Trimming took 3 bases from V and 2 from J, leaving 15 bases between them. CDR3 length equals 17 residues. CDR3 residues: CASSSWKKGAGANVLTF. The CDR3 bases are TGCGCCAGCAGCTCGTGGAAGAAGGGGGCTGGGGCCAACGTCCTGACTTTC.

DNA for the CDR3: TGTGCCAGCAGTGAAGGGTGGATCGGCGGGGGTCGGGAGACCCAGTACTTC. Translated: CASSEGWIGGGRETQYF. This chain links TRBV6-1 with TRBJ2-5, with 7 bases fitting TRBD2. The germline CDR1 and CDR2 sequences are MNHNS and SASEGT. J lost 5 bases, V lost 1 base, and 13 bases had no gene match. The CDR3 runs 17 residues.

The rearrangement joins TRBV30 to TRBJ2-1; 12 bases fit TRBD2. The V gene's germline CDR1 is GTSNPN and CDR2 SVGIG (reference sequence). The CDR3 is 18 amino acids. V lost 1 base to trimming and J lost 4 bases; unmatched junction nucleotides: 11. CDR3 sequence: CAWSDPGPSGGGYNEQFF. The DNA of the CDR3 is TGTGCCTGGAGTGACCCTGGCCCTAGCGGGGGGGGATACAATGAGCAGTTCTTC.

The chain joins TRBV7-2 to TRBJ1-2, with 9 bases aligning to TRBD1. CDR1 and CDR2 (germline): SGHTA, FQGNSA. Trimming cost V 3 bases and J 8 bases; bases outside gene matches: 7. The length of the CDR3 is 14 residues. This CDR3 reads CASSFGTGFYGYTF. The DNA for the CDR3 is TGTGCCAGCAGCTTCGGGACAGGGTTCTACGGCTACACCTTC. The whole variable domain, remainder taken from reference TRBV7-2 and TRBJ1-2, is GAGVSQSPSNKVTEKGKDVELRCDPISGHTALYWYRQSLGQGLEFLIYFQGNSAPDKSGLPSDRFSAERTGGSVSTLTIQRTQQEDSAVYLCASSFGTGFYGYTFGSGTRLTVV.

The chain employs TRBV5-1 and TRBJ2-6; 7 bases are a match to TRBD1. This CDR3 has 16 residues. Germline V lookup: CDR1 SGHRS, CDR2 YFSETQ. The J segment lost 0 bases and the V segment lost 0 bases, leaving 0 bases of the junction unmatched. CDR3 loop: CASSLGDSSGANVLTF. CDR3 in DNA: TGCGCCAGCAGCTTGGGGGACAGCTCTGGGGCCAACGTCCTGACTTTC.

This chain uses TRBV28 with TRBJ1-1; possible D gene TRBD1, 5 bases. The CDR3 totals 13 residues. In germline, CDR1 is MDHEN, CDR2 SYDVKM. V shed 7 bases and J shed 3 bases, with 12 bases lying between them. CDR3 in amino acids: CASKRGGDTEAFF. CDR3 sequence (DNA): TGTGCCAGCAAGAGGGGCGGCGACACTGAAGCTTTCTTT.

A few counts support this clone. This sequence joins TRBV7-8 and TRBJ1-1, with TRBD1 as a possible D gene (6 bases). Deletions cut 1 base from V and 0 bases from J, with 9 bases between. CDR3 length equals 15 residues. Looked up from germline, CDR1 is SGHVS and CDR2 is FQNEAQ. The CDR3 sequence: CASSLVDRLNTEAFF. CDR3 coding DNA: TGTGCCAGCAGCTTAGTAGACAGGTTGAACACTGAAGCTTTCTTT.

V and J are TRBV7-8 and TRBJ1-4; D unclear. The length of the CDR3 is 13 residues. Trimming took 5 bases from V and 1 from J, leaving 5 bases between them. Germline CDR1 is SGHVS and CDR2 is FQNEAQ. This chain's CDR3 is CASSLETNEKLFF. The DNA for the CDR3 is TGTGCCAGCAGCCTGGAAACTAATGAAAAACTGTTTTTT.

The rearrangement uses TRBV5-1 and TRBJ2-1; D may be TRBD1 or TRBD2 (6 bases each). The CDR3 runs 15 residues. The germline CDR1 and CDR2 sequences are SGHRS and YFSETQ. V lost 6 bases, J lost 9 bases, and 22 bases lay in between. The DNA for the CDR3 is TGCGCCAGCACAACCCGGGGGCAGGGGTTTACTGAGCAGTTCTTC. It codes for CASTTRGQGFTEQFF.

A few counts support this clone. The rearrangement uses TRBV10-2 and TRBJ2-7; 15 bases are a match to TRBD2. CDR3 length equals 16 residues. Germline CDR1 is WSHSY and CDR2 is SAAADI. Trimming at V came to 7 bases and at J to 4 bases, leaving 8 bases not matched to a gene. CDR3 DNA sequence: TGCGCCAGCACGAGGACTAGCGGGGGGGCCGGGTACGAGCAGTACTTC. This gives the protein CASTRTSGGAGYEQYF.

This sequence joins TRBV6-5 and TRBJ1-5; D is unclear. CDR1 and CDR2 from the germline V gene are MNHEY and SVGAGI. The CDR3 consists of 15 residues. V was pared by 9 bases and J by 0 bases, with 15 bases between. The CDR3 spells CASMSGQYSNQPQHF. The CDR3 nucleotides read TGTGCCAGTATGTCTGGGCAATATAGCAATCAGCCCCAGCATTTT.

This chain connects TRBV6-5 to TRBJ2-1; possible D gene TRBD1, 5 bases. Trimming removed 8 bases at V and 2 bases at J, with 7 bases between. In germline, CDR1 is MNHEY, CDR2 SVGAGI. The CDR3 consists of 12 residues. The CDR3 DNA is TGTGCCAGCGTGGACACCTACAATGAGCAGTTCTTC. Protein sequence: CASVDTYNEQFF.

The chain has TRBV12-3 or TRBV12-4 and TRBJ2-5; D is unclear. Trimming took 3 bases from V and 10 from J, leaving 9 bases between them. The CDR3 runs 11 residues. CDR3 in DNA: TGTGCCAGCAGTTTTCCCCCCGACCAGTACTTC. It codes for CASSFPPDQYF.

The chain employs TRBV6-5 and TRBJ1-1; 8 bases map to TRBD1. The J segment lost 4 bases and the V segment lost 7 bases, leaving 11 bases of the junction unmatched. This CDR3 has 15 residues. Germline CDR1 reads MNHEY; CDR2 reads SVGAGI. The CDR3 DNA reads TGTGCCAGCACCCGAGGGACAGGTCATTTCACTGAAGCTTTCTTT. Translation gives CASTRGTGHFTEAFF.